This T cell receptor beta chain comes out of a study of blood T cell repertoires in COVID-19. The overall study: COVID-19 samples collected from the United States, Italy and Spain covered acute and convalescent phases. T cells, B-cell-depleted T cells, or PBMCs provided the cDNA or gDNA that served as material.

The data were produced by immunoSEQ multiplex PCR, yet TCRdb's version contains in-frame clones alone and is incomplete. The sample consists of more than 200,000 clones, 75% to 90% of them appearing once. V was clipped by 4 bases and J by 6 bases; unmatched bases: 8. This CDR3 contains 15 residues. Germline CDR1 reads MRHNA; CDR2 reads SNTAGT. This clonotype was sampled from a man in his forties with acute or convalescent COVID-19. The chain recombines TRBV6-4 with TRBJ2-1, with 8 positions matching TRBD2. The sequenced material came from peripheral blood. In DNA form, the CDR3 reads TGTGCCAGCAGTGTGGAGCGGGGGCCTTCCAATGAGCAGTTCTTC. As protein: CASSVERGPSNEQFF.